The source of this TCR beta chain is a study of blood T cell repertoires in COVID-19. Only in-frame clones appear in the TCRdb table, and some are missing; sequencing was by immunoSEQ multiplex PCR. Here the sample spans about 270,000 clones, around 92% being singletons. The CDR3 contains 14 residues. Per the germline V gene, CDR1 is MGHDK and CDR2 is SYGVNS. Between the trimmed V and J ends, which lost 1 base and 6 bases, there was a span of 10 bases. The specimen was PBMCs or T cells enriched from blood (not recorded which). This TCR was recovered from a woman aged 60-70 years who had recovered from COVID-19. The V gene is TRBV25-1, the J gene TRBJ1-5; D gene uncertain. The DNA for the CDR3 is TGTGCCAGCAGTGAATGGCGGGAGGGTCAGCCCCAGCATTTT. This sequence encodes CASSEWREGQPQHF.